This entry features one T cell receptor beta chain sequence. This sample was included in a study of blood T cell repertoires in COVID-19. The V gene's germline CDR1 is MGHRA and CDR2 YSYEKL. The CDR3 contains 18 residues. The trim removed 4 bases at V and 0 bases at J, leaving 8 bases unmatched. Assay: immunoSEQ multiplex PCR; the TCRdb copy retains only in-frame clones and omits some. The sample gives over 200,000 clones, under 85% of which show up once; over 6% is in the top ten. The chain combines TRBV4-1 with TRBJ2-1, with TRBD2 identical over 11 bases. Sequencing input: peripheral blood. The receptor was derived from a woman of 80 years or more with COVID-19, enrolled during active disease. The CDR3 nucleotides read TGCGCCAGCAGCCCAGGACTAGCGGGCATTCTCTCCTACAATGAGCAGTTCTTC. This translates into CASSPGLAGILSYNEQFF.